This record concerns one T cell receptor (beta chain) sequence. This clonotype was counted ten times or more. This clone's antigen is unknown. No base quality values were provided; no much bigger clone lies one nucleotide off. The intended sense of this specimen's treatment or condition label: live attenuated yellow fever vaccine strain. PBMCs were isolated from peripheral blood using a standard Ficoll-Paque protocol. CD4 and CD8 T-cell fractions were isolated with Dynabeads CD4 and CD8 positive selection kits. RNA was extracted with TriZol from bulk PBMCs, CD4 and CD8 fractions, and dextramer-positive and dextramer-negative fractions. The data were taken from a study of T cells after yellow fever vaccination (dated by TCRdb to about 2019). For the study in its entirety: The SMART-Seq v4 Ultra Low Input RNA kit was used to prepare libraries from fractions with low cell numbers. To follow T-cell clones before and after primary and booster YFV17D yellow fever vaccination, bulk TCR alpha and beta repertoires were sequenced over time. Two healthy male donors made up the cohort, one aged 18 to 29 years and the other aged 30 to 40 years. Blood samples were taken at several timepoints before and after primary and secondary immunization, and bulk PBMC replicates and cell subsets were isolated. Study-wide conclusions, independent of this receptor: A small share of clonotypes was detected in both CD4 and CD8 compartments, with the overlap likely arising from convergent recombination. Because only two donors were included in the study, the extent to which the findings can be generalized is limited. Most clones expanded after primary vaccination (about 95% of CD4 and roughly 90% of CD8) were re-detected after the booster, suggesting that broad memory maintenance occurred. Compared with the primary T-cell response, the secondary T-cell response was faster but weaker, reaching its peak on day 5 rather than on day 15. Computational filtering was needed because FACS-sorted repertoires could contain abundant contaminating clonotypes from the bulk population.

The sequencing machine was an Illumina NovaSeq 6000. TCR cDNA was synthesized by 5'RACE template switching, which introduced a universal primer site and unique molecular identifiers. Priming for cDNA synthesis came from both the TCR alpha and TCR beta constant segments. Two PCR steps were used to amplify libraries, with sample barcodes and sequencing adapters being added in the second step. Sequencing of the libraries was done on either Illumina HiSeq 2500 (2x100 bp) or NovaSeq (2x150 bp). On the study's bioinformatics: Reads were demultiplexed and collapsed into UMI consensus sequences with MIGEC, and V(D)J alignment was performed with MiXCR. Vaccine-responding clonotypes were identified with edgeR using replicate PBMC samples, with FDR below 0.01 and a log2 fold change above 5 up to day 15 being required. Bulk clonotypes were assigned CD4 or CD8 identity according to which sequenced CD4 or CD8 repertoire held them at higher abundance. Through fastp at Q25 and MiXCR, TCRdb rebuilt clones from the public reads, retaining in-frame beta chains. When rows share a CDR3 protein, they turn into one entry using the most common DNA and genes. The authors' filters were not applied to this entry. This sample lists some 300,000 distinct CDR3 sequences; roughly 9% were detected once. Together, the top ten hold about 3.7% of the sample.

CDR3 length: 13 amino acids, cysteine to phenylalanine. Only the CDR3 portion is preserved as DNA: 39 bases, with reading frame beginning at the first base. CDR1 and CDR2 (SGHKS, YYEKEE) derive from the germline V gene (reference sequence). V and J lose 1 base and 2 bases, and a span of 5 bases separates them. This specimen consisted of CD4+ T cells sorted from PBMCs, obtained 5 days after the yellow fever booster vaccination. The sequence joins TRBV5-5 to TRBJ2-3, with the D gene not clear enough to name. The origin of this receptor is a man aged 18 to 35 who received the YFV17D yellow fever vaccine. The sequenced DNA is TGTGCCAGCAGCTTGCAGTCCACAGATACGCAGTATTTT. It translates as CASSLQSTDTQYF. Supplemented by the reference TRBV5-5 and TRBJ2-3 proteins around the CDR3, the complete variable domain is DAGVTQSPTHLIKTRGQQVTLRCSPISGHKSVSWYQQVLGQGPQFIFQYYEKEERGRGNFPDRFSARQFPNYSSELNVNALLLGDSALYLCASSLQSTDTQYFGPGTRLTVL.